A single sample gave rise to the 21 T cell receptor beta chains below, sequenced in a study of OX40 agonist ivuxolimab in advanced cancers. Repertoires were generated with immunoSEQ multiplex PCR, while TCRdb's copy carries only in-frame clones and drops some. The table records about 80,000 clones, roughly nine tenths of them present only once. The sequences come from CD4+ or CD8+ T cells sorted from blood, collected in a trial of the OX40 agonist ivuxolimab. Source of these receptors: an adult with an advanced solid tumor such as melanoma, head and neck, liver or kidney cancer.

This chain links TRBV7-9 with TRBJ2-3; the D gene is possibly TRBD2 (6 bases). The ends were cut back, 5 bases at V and 3 bases at J, with 12 bases in the middle. Germline assignment: CDR1 SEHNR and CDR2 FQNEAQ (reference sequence). The CDR3 has 14 amino acids. CDR3 bases: TGTGCCAGCAGCCTCGGGACTTCAACAGATACGCAGTATTTT. Translated, it gives CASSLGTSTDTQYF.

This clone was picked up a small number of times. This chain uses TRBV28 with TRBJ1-2, with a weak D call TRBD1 (6 bases). This CDR3 region has 12 residues. V lost 6 bases and J lost 5, with 10 bases in between. The germline CDR1 and CDR2 sequences are MDHEN and SYDVKM. Here the CDR3 reads CASSKGGYGYTF. In DNA, the CDR3 is TGTGCCAGCAGCAAAGGGGGATATGGCTACACCTTC.

This chain links TRBV4-3 with TRBJ1-3; D remains ambiguous. Germline-derived CDR1 and CDR2 are LGHNA and YSLEER. This CDR3 is built from 13 residues. V lost 3 bases to trimming and J lost 1 base, with 4 bases between them. The CDR3 DNA is TGCGCCAGCAGCCAGGAGTCTGGAAACACCATATATTTT. This encodes CASSQESGNTIYF.

The chain links TRBV18 to TRBJ1-1; 9 bases align to TRBD1. This CDR3 contains 14 residues. The germline V gene has CDR1 KGHSH and CDR2 LQKENI. J gave up 6 bases and V 4 bases, and 6 bases lay outside the gene matches. CDR3 in amino acids: CASSLQGAAAEAFF. In DNA form, the CDR3 reads TGTGCCAGCTCACTACAGGGGGCGGCCGCTGAAGCTTTCTTT.

The chain carries TRBV5-6 and TRBJ2-3, with D uncertain. V lost 0 bases and J lost 3, with 5 bases in between. The germline CDR1 and CDR2 sequences are SGHDT and YYEEEE. The CDR3 consists of 13 residues. CDR3 sequence: CASSLDRTDTQYF. The CDR3, as DNA: TGTGCCAGCAGCTTGGACCGGACAGATACGCAGTATTTT. Combining the CDR3 with reference TRBV5-6 and TRBJ2-3 gives the whole variable domain DAGVTQSPTHLIKTRGQQVTLRCSPKSGHDTVSWYQQALGQGPQFIFQYYEEEERQRGNFPDRFSGHQFPNYSSELNVNALLLGDSALYLCASSLDRTDTQYFGPGTRLTVL.

V gene TRBV7-2 combines with J gene TRBJ2-7, with D unresolved. Trimming took off 2 bases at V and 6 bases at J, with 14 bases between the two ends. The CDR3 is 14 residues long. Germline-derived CDR1 and CDR2 are SGHTA and FQGNSA. CDR3 sequence reads: CASSLSRLVGEQYF. The CDR3 nucleotides read TGTGCCAGCAGCTTATCAAGGCTAGTTGGCGAGCAGTACTTC.

The genes are TRBV27 and TRBJ2-3, with 9 bases aligning to TRBD2. Unmatched junction bases numbered 7, after V lost 6 bases and J lost 0 bases. Per the germline V gene, CDR1 is MNHEY and CDR2 is SMNVEV (reference sequence). The CDR3 runs 16 residues. The CDR3, as DNA: TGTGCCAGCAGCCCCCGTAGCGGGAGAAGCACAGATACGCAGTATTTT. The encoded protein is CASSPRSGRSTDTQYF.

In its sample, this clone was seen once. The V call is TRBV27, the J call TRBJ2-2, with 9 bases identical to TRBD2. Germline V lookup: CDR1 MNHEY, CDR2 SMNVEV (reference sequence). The CDR3 is 17 amino acids. The trim removed 1 base at V and 3 bases at J, leaving 6 bases unmatched. The CDR3: CASSLLLAGEHTGELFF. CDR3 nucleotide sequence: TGTGCCAGCAGTTTATTATTAGCGGGAGAACACACCGGGGAGCTGTTTTTT.

Turning to this clone: A read error may account for a junction end that differs from germline. J is TRBJ2-3 and V is TRBV7-9, with TRBD1 as a possible D gene (6 bases). Germline CDR1 SEHNR, CDR2 FQNEAQ (reference sequence). There are 16 residues in the CDR3. The CDR3 DNA follows: TGTGCCAGCAGCTTACGGACAGCCGCTGCCACATATACGCAGTATTTT. Residues: CASSLRTAAATYTQYF.

J is TRBJ2-5 and V is TRBV19, with D possibly matching TRBD2 (5 bases). This CDR3 is 12 amino acids long. The germline V gene has CDR1 LNHDA and CDR2 SQIVND (reference sequence). The V and J ends lost 3 bases and 5 bases respectively, with 7 bases between them. This CDR3 reads CASSIWRETQYF. The CDR3 DNA follows: TGTGCCAGTAGTATCTGGAGGGAGACCCAGTACTTC. The full variable domain, completed using reference TRBV19 and TRBJ2-5, is DGGITQSPKYLFRKEGQNVTLSCEQNLNHDAMYWYRQDPGQGLRLIYYSQIVNDFQKGDIAEGYSVSREKKESFPLTVTSAQKNPTAFYLCASSIWRETQYFGPGTRLLVL.

The chain recombines TRBV4-3 with TRBJ1-2; possibly TRBD1 for D (6 bases). Per the germline V gene, CDR1 is LGHNA and CDR2 is YSLEER. There are 13 residues in the CDR3. The V gene lost 2 bases and the J gene lost 2 bases, with 6 bases spanning the gap. The CDR3 protein is CASSQQGNYGYTF. The CDR3 bases are TGCGCCAGCAGCCAACAGGGGAACTATGGCTACACCTTC.

J is TRBJ1-5 and V is TRBV28; tentatively, D is TRBD1 (5 bases). The germline V gene encodes CDR1 MDHEN and CDR2 SYDVKM. The CDR3 consists of 18 residues. V dropped 5 bases and J dropped 4 bases, with 24 bases sitting between them. The CDR3 DNA follows: TGTGCCAGCAGTCGCCCCCCCGGGACTTCCATGGGAAATCAGCCCCAGCATTTT. Its protein product is CASSRPPGTSMGNQPQHF.

V and J are TRBV15 and TRBJ2-7, with D unclear. The length of the CDR3 is 13 residues. The V end was cut by 6 bases, the J end by 4 bases, with 13 bases between. The germline CDR1 and CDR2 sequences are LNHNV and YYDKDF (reference sequence). The CDR3: CATSRVVGYEQYF. CDR3 nucleotide sequence: TGTGCCACCAGTAGGGTGGTCGGGTACGAGCAGTACTTC.

V and J are TRBV6-5 and TRBJ1-5; no clear D gene. Per the germline V gene, CDR1 is MNHEY and CDR2 is SVGAGI. Trimming cost V 8 bases and J 1 base, with 12 bases left between them. CDR3 size: 14 residues. The DNA of the CDR3 is TGTGCCAGCGAGGACCCGGGCAGCAATCAGCCCCAGCATTTT. This codes for CASEDPGSNQPQHF.

V usage is TRBV28 and J usage is TRBJ2-6; D is unresolved. Trimming took off 4 bases at V and 3 bases at J, with 13 bases between the two ends. Germline CDR1 reads MDHEN; CDR2 reads SYDVKM. CDR3 size: 16 residues. The CDR3 nucleotides are TGTGCCAGCAGTTCCCCCGCGGTTGATGGGGCCAACGTCCTGACTTTC. Protein product: CASSSPAVDGANVLTF.

The V and J genes are TRBV18 and TRBJ2-2, with D unresolved. The V gene's germline CDR1 is KGHSH and CDR2 LQKENI. The V and J ends lost 3 bases and 5 bases respectively, with 7 bases between them. The CDR3 totals 13 residues. CDR3 nucleotide sequence: TGTGCCAGCTCACCGACGCGAACCGGGGAGCTGTTTTTT. Residues: CASSPTRTGELFF.

The chain combines TRBV7-9 with TRBJ1-4; no clear D. The germline V gene encodes CDR1 SEHNR and CDR2 FQNEAQ (reference sequence). The CDR3 length is 16 residues. V lost 0 bases and J lost 0, with 8 bases in between. For the CDR3, the DNA is TGTGCCAGCAGCTTAGCTAGCCGTGCAACTAATGAAAAACTGTTTTTT. It codes for CASSLASRATNEKLFF.

This chain connects TRBV9 to TRBJ1-5; no clear D. In germline, CDR1 is SGDLS, CDR2 YYNGEE. The V gene lost 3 bases and the J gene lost 2 bases, with 12 bases spanning the gap. The CDR3 totals 15 residues. CDR3 DNA: TGTGCCAGCAGCGCCACCGGGAGCCGCAATCAGCCCCAGCATTTT. It codes for CASSATGSRNQPQHF.

The CDR3 here is CASSTKYGGDTQYF. Written as DNA, the CDR3 is TGTGCCAGCAGTACAAAATACGGGGGGGATACGCAGTATTTT. This rearrangement joins TRBV7-2 to TRBJ2-3; 7 bases map to TRBD2. V shed 6 bases and J 6 bases; nucleotides not matched to a gene: 9. CDR3 size: 14 residues. Germline CDR1 SGHTA, CDR2 FQGNSA.

The rearrangement links TRBV4-1 to TRBJ2-7; 9 bases align to TRBD1. V lost 2 bases, J lost 4 bases, and 6 bases stayed unmatched. The CDR3 covers 15 residues. Germline V gene lookup returns CDR1 MGHRA and CDR2 YSYEKL. In nucleotides, the CDR3 is TGCGCCAGCAGCCAACTCCGGGACAGGGTATACGAGCAGTACTTC. It is translated as CASSQLRDRVYEQYF.

This clone was detected only once. The rearrangement joins TRBV6-1 to TRBJ1-5, with 11 bases identical to TRBD1. The CDR3 extends over 15 amino acids. Trimming took 4 bases from V and 2 from J; bases not matched to a gene: 1. Germline assignment: CDR1 MNHNS and CDR2 SASEGT. The CDR3, as DNA: TGTGCCAGCAGTGGGGACAGGGGGGGCAATCAGCCCCAGCATTTT. Amino acid sequence: CASSGDRGGNQPQHF.